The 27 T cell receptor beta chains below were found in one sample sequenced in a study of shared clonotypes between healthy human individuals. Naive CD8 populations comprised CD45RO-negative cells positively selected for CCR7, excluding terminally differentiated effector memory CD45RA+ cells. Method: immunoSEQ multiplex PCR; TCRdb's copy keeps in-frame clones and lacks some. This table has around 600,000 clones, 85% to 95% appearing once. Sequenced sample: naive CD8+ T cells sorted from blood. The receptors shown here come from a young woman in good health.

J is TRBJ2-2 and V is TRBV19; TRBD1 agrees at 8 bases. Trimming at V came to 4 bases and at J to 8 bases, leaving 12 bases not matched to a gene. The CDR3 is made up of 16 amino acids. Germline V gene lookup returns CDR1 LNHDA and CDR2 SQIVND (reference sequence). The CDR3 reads CASSSKGQGRSGELFF. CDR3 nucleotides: TGTGCCAGTAGTAGTAAAGGACAGGGACGATCAGGGGAGCTGTTTTTT.

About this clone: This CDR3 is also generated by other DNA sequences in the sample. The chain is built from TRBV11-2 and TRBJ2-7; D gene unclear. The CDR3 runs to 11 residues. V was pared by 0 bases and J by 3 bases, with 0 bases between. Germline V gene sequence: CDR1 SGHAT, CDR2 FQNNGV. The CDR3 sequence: CASSLDYEQYF. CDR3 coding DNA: TGTGCCAGCAGCTTAGACTACGAGCAGTACTTC.

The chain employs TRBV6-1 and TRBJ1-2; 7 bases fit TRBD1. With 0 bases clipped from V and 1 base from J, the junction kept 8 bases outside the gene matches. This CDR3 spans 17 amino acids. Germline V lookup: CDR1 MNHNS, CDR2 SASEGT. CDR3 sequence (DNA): TGTGCCAGCAGTGAAGCTACACACGGGGACAGTAACTATGGCTACACCTTC. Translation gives CASSEATHGDSNYGYTF.

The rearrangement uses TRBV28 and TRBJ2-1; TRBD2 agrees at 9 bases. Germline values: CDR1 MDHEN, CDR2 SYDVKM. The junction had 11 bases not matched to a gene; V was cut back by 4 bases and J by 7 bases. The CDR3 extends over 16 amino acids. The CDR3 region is CASSSLLAGLENEQFF. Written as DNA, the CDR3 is TGTGCCAGCAGTTCCCTTCTAGCGGGATTGGAGAATGAGCAGTTCTTC.

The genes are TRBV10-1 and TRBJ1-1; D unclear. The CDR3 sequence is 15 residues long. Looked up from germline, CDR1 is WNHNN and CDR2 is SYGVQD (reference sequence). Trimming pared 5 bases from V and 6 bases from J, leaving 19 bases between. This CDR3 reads CASSLGPTGRSEAFF. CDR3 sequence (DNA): TGCGCCAGCAGTCTCGGCCCGACGGGGAGGTCTGAAGCTTTCTTT.

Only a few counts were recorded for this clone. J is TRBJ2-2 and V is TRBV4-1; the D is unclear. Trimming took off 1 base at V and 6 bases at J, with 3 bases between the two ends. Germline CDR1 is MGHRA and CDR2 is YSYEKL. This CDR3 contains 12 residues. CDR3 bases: TGCGCCAGCAGCCAAGTCCCCGGGGAGCTGTTTTTT. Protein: CASSQVPGELFF.

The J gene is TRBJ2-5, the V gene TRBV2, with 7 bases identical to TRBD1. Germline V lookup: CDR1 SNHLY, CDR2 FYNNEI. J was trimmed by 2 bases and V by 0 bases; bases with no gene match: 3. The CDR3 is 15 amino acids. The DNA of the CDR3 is TGTGCCAGCAGTGAAGCCGACAGGGAACAAGAGACCCAGTACTTC. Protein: CASSEADREQETQYF.

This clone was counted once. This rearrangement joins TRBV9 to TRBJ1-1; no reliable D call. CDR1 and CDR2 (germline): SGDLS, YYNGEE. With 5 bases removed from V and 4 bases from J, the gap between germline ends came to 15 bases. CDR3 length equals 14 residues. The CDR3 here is CASRAGPRSTEAFF. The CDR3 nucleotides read TGTGCCAGCAGAGCTGGGCCTAGAAGCACTGAAGCTTTCTTT. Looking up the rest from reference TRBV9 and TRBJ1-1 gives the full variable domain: DSGVTQTPKHLITATGQRVTLRCSPRSGDLSVYWYQQSLDQGLQFLIQYYNGEERAKGNILERFSAQQFPDLHSELNLSSLELGDSALYFCASRAGPRSTEAFFGQGTRLTVV.

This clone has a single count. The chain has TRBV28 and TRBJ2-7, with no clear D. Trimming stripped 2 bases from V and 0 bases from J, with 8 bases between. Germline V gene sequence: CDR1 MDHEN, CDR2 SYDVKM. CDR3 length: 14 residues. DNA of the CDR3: TGTGCCAGCAGTTTAGCCGAAAGCTCCTACGAGCAGTACTTC. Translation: CASSLAESSYEQYF.

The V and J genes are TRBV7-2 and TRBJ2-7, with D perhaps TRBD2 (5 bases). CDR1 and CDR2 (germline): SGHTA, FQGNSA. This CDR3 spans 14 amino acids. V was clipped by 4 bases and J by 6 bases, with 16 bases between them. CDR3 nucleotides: TGTGCCAGCAGCTACCCGGGGTTGAGTCGCGAGCAGTACTTC. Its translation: CASSYPGLSREQYF.

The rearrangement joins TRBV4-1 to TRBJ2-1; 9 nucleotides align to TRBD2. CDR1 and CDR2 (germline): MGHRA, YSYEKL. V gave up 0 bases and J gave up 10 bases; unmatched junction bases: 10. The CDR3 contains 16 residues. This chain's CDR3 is CASSQEASGNWGEQFF. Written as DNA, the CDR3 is TGCGCCAGCAGCCAAGAGGCTAGCGGGAATTGGGGCGAGCAGTTCTTC.

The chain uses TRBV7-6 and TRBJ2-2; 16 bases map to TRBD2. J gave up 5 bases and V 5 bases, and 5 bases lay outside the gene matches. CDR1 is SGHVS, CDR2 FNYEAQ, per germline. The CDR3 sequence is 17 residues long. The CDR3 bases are TGTGCCAGCAGCCGGGGACTAGCGGGAGGGCCAACCGGGGAGCTGTTTTTT. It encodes CASSRGLAGGPTGELFF. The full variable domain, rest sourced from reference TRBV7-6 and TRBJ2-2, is GAGVSQSPRYKVTKRGQDVALRCDPISGHVSLYWYRQALGQGPEFLTYFNYEAQQDKSGLPNDRFSAERPEGSISTLTIQRTEQRDSAMYRCASSRGLAGGPTGELFFGEGSRLTVL.

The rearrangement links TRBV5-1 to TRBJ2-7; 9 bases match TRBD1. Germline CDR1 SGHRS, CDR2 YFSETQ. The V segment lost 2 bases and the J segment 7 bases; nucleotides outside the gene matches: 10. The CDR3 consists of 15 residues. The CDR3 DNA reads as TGCGCCAGCAGCTTTACAGGGGGCCGAACGGAAGAGCAGTACTTC. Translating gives CASSFTGGRTEEQYF.

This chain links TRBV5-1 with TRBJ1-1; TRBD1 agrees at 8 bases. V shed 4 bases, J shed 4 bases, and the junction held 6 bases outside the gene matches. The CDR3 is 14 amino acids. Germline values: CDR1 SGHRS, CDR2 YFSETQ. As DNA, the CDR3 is TGCGCCAGCAGCCCGGACAGGGTCGGCACTGAAGCTTTCTTT. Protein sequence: CASSPDRVGTEAFF.

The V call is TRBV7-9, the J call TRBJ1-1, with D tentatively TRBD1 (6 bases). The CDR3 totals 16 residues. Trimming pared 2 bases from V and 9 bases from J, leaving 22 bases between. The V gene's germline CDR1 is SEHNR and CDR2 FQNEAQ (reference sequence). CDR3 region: CASSLLEGTARGKAFF. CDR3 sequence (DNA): TGTGCCAGCAGCTTATTGGAGGGGACGGCGAGGGGGAAAGCTTTCTTT.

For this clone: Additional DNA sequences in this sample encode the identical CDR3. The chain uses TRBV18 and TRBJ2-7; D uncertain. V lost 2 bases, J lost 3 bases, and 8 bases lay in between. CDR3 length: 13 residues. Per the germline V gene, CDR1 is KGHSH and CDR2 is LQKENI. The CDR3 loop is CASSPGQVYEQYF. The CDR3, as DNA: TGTGCCAGCTCACCAGGCCAGGTCTACGAGCAGTACTTC.

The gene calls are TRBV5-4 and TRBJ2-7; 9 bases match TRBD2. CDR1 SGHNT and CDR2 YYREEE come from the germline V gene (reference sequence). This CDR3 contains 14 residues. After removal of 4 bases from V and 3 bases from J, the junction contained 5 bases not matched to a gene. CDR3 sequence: CASSPSGEDYEQYF. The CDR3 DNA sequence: TGTGCCAGCAGCCCTAGCGGGGAGGACTACGAGCAGTACTTC.

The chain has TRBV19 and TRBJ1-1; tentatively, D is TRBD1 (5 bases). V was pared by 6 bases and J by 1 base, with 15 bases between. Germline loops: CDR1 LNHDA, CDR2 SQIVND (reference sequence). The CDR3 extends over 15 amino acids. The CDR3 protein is CASREVWGRNTEAFF. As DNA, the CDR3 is TGTGCCAGTAGGGAGGTTTGGGGCCGGAACACTGAAGCTTTCTTT.

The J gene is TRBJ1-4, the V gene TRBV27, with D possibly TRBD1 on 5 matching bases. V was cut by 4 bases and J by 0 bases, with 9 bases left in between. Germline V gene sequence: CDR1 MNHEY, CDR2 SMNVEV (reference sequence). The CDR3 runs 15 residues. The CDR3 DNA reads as TGTGCCAGCAGTTGGGGGGGGGCAACTAATGAAAAACTGTTTTTT. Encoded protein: CASSWGGATNEKLFF.

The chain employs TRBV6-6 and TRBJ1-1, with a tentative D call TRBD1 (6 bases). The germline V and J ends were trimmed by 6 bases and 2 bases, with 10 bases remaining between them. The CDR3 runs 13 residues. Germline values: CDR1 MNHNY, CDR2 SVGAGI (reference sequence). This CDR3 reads CASSPTGNTEAFF. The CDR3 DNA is TGTGCCAGCAGCCCGACAGGAAACACTGAAGCTTTCTTT.

CDR3 nucleotide sequence: TGTGCCAGCTCAGCCCGACAGGGAGTTTCCACAGATACGCAGTATTTT. Its protein is CASSARQGVSTDTQYF. The chain combines TRBV6-4 with TRBJ2-3; 7 nucleotides agree with TRBD1. V lost 8 bases to trimming and J lost 2 bases; unmatched junction nucleotides: 13. CDR1 is MRHNA, CDR2 SNTAGT, per germline. CDR3 length equals 16 residues.

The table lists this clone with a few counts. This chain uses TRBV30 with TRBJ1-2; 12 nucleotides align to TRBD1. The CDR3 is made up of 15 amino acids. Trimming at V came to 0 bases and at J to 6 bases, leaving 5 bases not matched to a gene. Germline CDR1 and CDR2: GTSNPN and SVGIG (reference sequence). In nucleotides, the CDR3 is TGTGCCTGGAGTGTCCGGGACAGGGGGCGGGATGGCTACACCTTC. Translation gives CAWSVRDRGRDGYTF. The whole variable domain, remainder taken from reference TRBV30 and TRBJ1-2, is SQTIHQWPATLVQPVGSPLSLECTVEGTSNPNLYWYRQAAGRGLQLLFYSVGIGQISSEVPQNLSASRPQDRQFILSSKKLLLSDSGFYLCAWSVRDRGRDGYTFGSGTRLTVV.

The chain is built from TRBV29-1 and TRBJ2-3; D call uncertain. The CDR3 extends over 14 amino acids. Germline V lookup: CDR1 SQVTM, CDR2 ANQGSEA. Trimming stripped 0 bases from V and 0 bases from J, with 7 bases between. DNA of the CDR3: TGCAGCGTTGAAGATCGAGGTAGCACAGATACGCAGTATTTT. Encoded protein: CSVEDRGSTDTQYF.

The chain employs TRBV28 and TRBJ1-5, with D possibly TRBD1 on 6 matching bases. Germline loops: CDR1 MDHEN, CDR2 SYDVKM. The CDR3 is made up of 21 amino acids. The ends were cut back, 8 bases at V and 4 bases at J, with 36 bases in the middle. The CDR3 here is CASFLGGGLKASFTGNQPQHF. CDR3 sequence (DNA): TGTGCCAGCTTTCTTGGTGGGGGCCTAAAAGCCTCTTTCACGGGAAATCAGCCCCAGCATTTT.

CDR3 sequence: CASQPGTGPFEQYF. The CDR3 DNA sequence: TGTGCCAGCCAGCCCGGGACAGGCCCTTTCGAGCAGTACTTC. The V gene is TRBV27, the J gene TRBJ2-5, with 8 bases lining up with TRBD1. Judging by the DNA end, TRBJ2-7 fits better; the J call may be wrong. This CDR3 spans 14 amino acids. Germline CDR1 reads MNHEY; CDR2 reads SMNVEV (reference sequence).

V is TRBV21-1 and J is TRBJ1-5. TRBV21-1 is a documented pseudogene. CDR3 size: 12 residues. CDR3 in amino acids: CASSLPRQPQHF. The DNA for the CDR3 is TGTGCCAGCAGCTTACCAAGACAGCCCCAGCATTTT.

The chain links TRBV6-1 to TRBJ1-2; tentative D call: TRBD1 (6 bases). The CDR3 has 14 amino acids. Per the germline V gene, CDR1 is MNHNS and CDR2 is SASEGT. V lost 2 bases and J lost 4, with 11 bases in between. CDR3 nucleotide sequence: TGTGCCAGCAGTGAACAGGGGTCCTCCTATGGCTACACCTTC. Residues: CASSEQGSSYGYTF.